Below are 27 T cell receptor beta chains sequenced from a single sample in a study of beta chain features in type 1 diabetes. Study outcomes and limitations: Within each of all four CD4+ subsets, Type 1 diabetes patients had TCRB CDR3s that were moderately but significantly shorter.

These receptors' targets are unknown. What was sequenced were expressed TCRB transcripts, since all of the isolated RNA had been reverse transcribed. This table comes from immunoSEQ multiplex PCR, and its TCRdb copy is limited to in-frame clones, with some not included. The sample holds 250,000 to 300,000 clones, about 24% seen once. What was sequenced was naive CD4+ T cells from blood. The source is a woman aged 25 to 39 with type 1 diabetes.

J is TRBJ2-3 and V is TRBV30; tentative D call: TRBD2 (5 bases). Germline CDR1 reads GTSNPN; CDR2 reads SVGIG (reference sequence). Between the trimmed V and J ends, which lost 4 bases and 2 bases, there was a span of 13 bases. The length of the CDR3 is 14 residues. The chain's CDR3 is CAWTTRGYTDTQYF. As DNA, the CDR3 is TGTGCCTGGACTACTAGAGGCTACACAGATACGCAGTATTTT.

This clone has just a few counts. The rearrangement links TRBV9 to TRBJ2-7; D perhaps matches TRBD1 (5 bases). The CDR3 consists of 14 residues. Germline assignment: CDR1 SGDLS and CDR2 YYNGEE. The germline V and J ends were trimmed by 0 bases and 3 bases, with 10 bases remaining between them. The CDR3 loop reads CASSVGKGFYEQYF. The CDR3 coding sequence is TGTGCCAGCAGCGTAGGAAAGGGGTTCTACGAGCAGTACTTC.

The chain links TRBV18 to TRBJ2-1; D might be TRBD1 (5 bases). Germline lookup yields CDR1 KGHSH and CDR2 LQKENI. This CDR3 spans 15 amino acids. V was cut by 1 base and J by 2 bases, with 9 bases left in between. CDR3 sequence (DNA): TGTGCCAGCTCACCACTGGCAGGGCCCTACAATGAGCAGTTCTTC. Amino acid sequence: CASSPLAGPYNEQFF.

The table lists this clone with a few counts. The V and J genes are TRBV29-1 and TRBJ1-2; 7 bases fit TRBD1. The CDR3 length is 12 residues. V was pared by 7 bases and J by 4 bases, with 6 bases of the junction left unmatched. Germline V gene data show CDR1 as SQVTM and CDR2 as ANQGSEA. The CDR3 bases are TGCAGCGCCGGACGGACAGGCTATGGCTACACCTTC. Its translation is CSAGRTGYGYTF.

This chain joins TRBV11-3 and TRBJ2-1, with 10 bases lining up with TRBD2. Germline trimming cut 5 bases from V and 4 bases from J; bases unmatched to any gene: 2. The CDR3 length is 14 residues. Per germline, CDR1 SGHNT and CDR2 YENEEA. This chain's CDR3 is CASSISGRYNEQFF. In nucleotides, the CDR3 is TGTGCCAGCAGCATTAGCGGGAGGTACAATGAGCAGTTCTTC.

A few counts support this clone. The gene calls are TRBV7-3 and TRBJ1-2, with 7 bases identical to TRBD1. Germline-derived CDR1 and CDR2 are SGHTA and FQGTGA. Trimming took 6 bases from V and 0 from J; bases not matched to a gene: 7. The length of the CDR3 is 15 residues. The CDR3 DNA is TGTGCCAGCAGTTTCCAGGGGGGTACTAACTATGGCTACACCTTC. Its translation: CASSFQGGTNYGYTF.

This clone was detected a few times. The chain uses TRBV30 and TRBJ1-4; TRBD1 aligns across 8 bases. With V trimmed by 2 bases and J by 3 bases, 2 bases remained unmatched. The CDR3 is 14 amino acids. Germline-derived CDR1 and CDR2 are GTSNPN and SVGIG (reference sequence). The CDR3 is CAWSPGQANEKLFF. Written as DNA, the CDR3 is TGTGCCTGGAGTCCGGGACAGGCTAATGAAAAACTGTTTTTT.

The chain is built from TRBV28 and TRBJ1-3, with 8 bases that match TRBD1. The CDR3 runs to 16 residues. CDR1 and CDR2 (germline): MDHEN, SYDVKM. Trimming at V came to 5 bases and at J to 0 bases, leaving 6 bases not matched to a gene. The CDR3 DNA reads as TGTGCCAGCAGTAGGGGGACAGGCATCTCTGGAAACACCATATATTTT. It is translated as CASSRGTGISGNTIYF.

The chain couples TRBV5-6 to TRBJ1-4; D is possibly TRBD1 (6 bases). Trimming stripped 7 bases from V and 5 bases from J, with 12 bases between. The germline CDR1 and CDR2 sequences are SGHDT and YYEEEE. This CDR3 is 13 amino acids long. Here the CDR3 DNA reads TGTGCCAGCGAAAGCAGGGGAAATGAAAAACTGTTTTTT. This sequence encodes CASESRGNEKLFF.

V gene TRBV6-5 combines with J gene TRBJ2-7; 8 nucleotides align to TRBD1. CDR3 length: 15 amino acids. The V and J ends lost 5 bases and 5 bases, in that order; junction bases with no gene match: 11. Germline V gene data show CDR1 as MNHEY and CDR2 as SVGAGI. The CDR3: CASSAAGQASDEQYF. The CDR3 bases are TGTGCCAGCAGTGCGGCGGGACAGGCATCTGACGAGCAGTACTTC.

This clone was recorded a few times. The chain is built from TRBV27 and TRBJ1-2, with D perhaps matching TRBD1 (6 bases). The CDR3 length is 11 residues. CDR1 and CDR2 from the germline V gene are MNHEY and SMNVEV (reference sequence). Trimming pared 6 bases from V and 7 bases from J, leaving 9 bases between. The CDR3 nucleotides read TGTGCCAGCAGCCCAGGGGTTGGCTACACCTTC. Translating gives CASSPGVGYTF.

The gene calls are TRBV6-5 and TRBJ2-5; 9 bases are a match to TRBD1. Losses at the gene ends were 6 bases for V and 5 bases for J; bases not matched to a gene: 4. Germline V gene data show CDR1 as MNHEY and CDR2 as SVGAGI. The CDR3 totals 13 residues. CDR3 residues: CASRTGGRETQYF. In DNA, the CDR3 is TGTGCCAGCAGGACAGGGGGACGGGAGACCCAGTACTTC.

This clone was counted between two and nine times. V usage is TRBV29-1 and J usage is TRBJ2-5, with 11 bases lining up with TRBD2. J was trimmed by 7 bases and V by 7 bases; bases with no gene match: 8. Germline V gene lookup returns CDR1 SQVTM and CDR2 ANQGSEA. The CDR3 consists of 13 residues. CDR3 sequence reads: CSAQKGTSGTQYF. Written as DNA, the CDR3 is TGCAGCGCCCAAAAAGGGACTAGCGGGACCCAGTACTTC.

J is TRBJ1-5 and V is TRBV15, with TRBD1 identical over 7 bases. Germline CDR1 reads LNHNV; CDR2 reads YYDKDF (reference sequence). CDR3 length equals 16 residues. V dropped 3 bases and J dropped 0; count of bases not matched to a gene: 5. In DNA, the CDR3 is TGTGCCACCAGCAGGACAGGGATCTATAGCAATCAGCCCCAGCATTTT. Its translation is CATSRTGIYSNQPQHF.

This clone was seen a few times. The rearrangement joins TRBV4-2 to TRBJ2-2; TRBD2 aligns across 14 bases. With V trimmed by 4 bases and J by 7 bases, 8 bases remained unmatched. CDR1 and CDR2 from the germline V gene are LGHNA and YNFKEQ. The CDR3 consists of 17 residues. The CDR3 DNA follows: TGTGCCAGCAGCCGCCCGACTAGCGGGAGGGCCGGCGGGGAGCTGTTTTTT. Encoded protein: CASSRPTSGRAGGELFF.

This clone was found a few times. The rearrangement uses TRBV4-1 and TRBJ2-2; D gene ambiguous. CDR1 MGHRA and CDR2 YSYEKL come from the germline V gene. The CDR3 is 14 amino acids. V was shortened by 4 bases and J by 1 base, with 7 bases between the two germline ends. The CDR3 spells CASSRTRNTGELFF. As DNA, the CDR3 is TGCGCCAGCAGCCGCACTCGGAACACCGGGGAGCTGTTTTTT.

This clone was recorded a few times. This sequence joins TRBV5-1 and TRBJ2-7; 8 bases line up with TRBD1. The CDR3 covers 15 residues. V shed 0 bases and J 2 bases; nucleotides not matched to a gene: 4. CDR1 is SGHRS, CDR2 YFSETQ, per germline. The CDR3 is CASSLGGQGPYEQYF. The DNA of the CDR3 is TGCGCCAGCAGCTTGGGCGGACAGGGCCCCTACGAGCAGTACTTC.

This clone turned up a few times. This chain joins TRBV18 and TRBJ2-1; possible D gene TRBD2, 5 bases. Trimming left V 2 bases short and J 4 bases short, with 9 bases between. CDR3 length equals 14 residues. Per the germline V gene, CDR1 is KGHSH and CDR2 is LQKENI. In DNA, the CDR3 is TGTGCCAGCTCACCAAACCGGGAATACAATGAGCAGTTCTTC. This codes for CASSPNREYNEQFF. Supplemented by reference TRBV18 and TRBJ2-1, the full variable domain reads NAGVMQNPRHLVRRRGQEARLRCSPMKGHSHVYWYRQLPEEGLKFMVYLQKENIIDESGMPKERFSAEFPKEGPSILRIQQVVRGDSAAYFCASSPNREYNEQFFGPGTRLTVL.

This CDR3 reads CASSLSDTQYF. DNA for the CDR3: TGTGCCAGCAGCCTATCAGATACGCAGTATTTT. The chain uses TRBV7-2 and TRBJ2-3; D is undetermined. With 5 bases removed from V and 4 bases from J, the gap between germline ends came to 4 bases. Germline V lookup: CDR1 SGHTA, CDR2 FQGNSA. The CDR3 loop spans 11 amino acids.

A single count supports this clone. The chain has TRBV10-3 and TRBJ2-1, with D hard to call. Germline V gene lookup returns CDR1 ENHRY and CDR2 SYGVKD. Between the trimmed V and J ends, which lost 0 bases and 9 bases, there was a span of 15 bases. This CDR3 has 15 residues. The DNA of the CDR3 is TGTGCCATCAGTGAGTCGGCCATCCCGTCGGGTGAGCAGTTCTTC. Encoded protein: CAISESAIPSGEQFF.

This clone was found a few times. The chain is built from TRBV5-8 and TRBJ1-4, with D possibly TRBD1 on 5 matching bases. The CDR3 extends over 14 amino acids. Germline CDR1 is SGHTS and CDR2 is YDEGEE. The V gene lost 3 bases and the J gene lost 6 bases, with 12 bases spanning the gap. The CDR3: CASSYTWGDEKLFF. The CDR3 nucleotides read TGTGCCAGCAGCTATACTTGGGGGGATGAAAAACTGTTTTTT.

This chain uses TRBV19 with TRBJ2-7; D is unresolved. This CDR3 contains 15 residues. Germline-derived CDR1 and CDR2 are LNHDA and SQIVND (reference sequence). Trimming took 5 bases from V and 2 from J, leaving 16 bases between them. This CDR3 reads CASSLRHPSTYEQYF. The CDR3 DNA follows: TGTGCCAGTAGTTTGAGACACCCCAGTACCTACGAGCAGTACTTC.

The V and J genes are TRBV18 and TRBJ1-5; TRBD1 matches at 8 bases. Germline V gives CDR1 KGHSH, CDR2 LQKENI. The V segment lost 8 bases and the J segment 4 bases; nucleotides outside the gene matches: 10. The CDR3 consists of 15 residues. The CDR3 is CASSILTGVNQPQHF. The CDR3 DNA follows: TGTGCCAGCAGTATCTTGACAGGGGTGAATCAGCCCCAGCATTTT.

This clone was observed a few times. The chain joins TRBV30 to TRBJ1-2; 7 nucleotides line up with TRBD1. Germline CDR1 is GTSNPN and CDR2 is SVGIG (reference sequence). This CDR3 contains 14 residues. V lost 3 bases to trimming and J lost 4 bases; unmatched junction nucleotides: 8. CDR3 sequence: CAWRGRRDSYGYTF. CDR3 coding DNA: TGTGCCTGGAGGGGGAGACGGGACAGCTATGGCTACACCTTC.

This clone was counted between two and nine times. At the DNA level, this CDR3 is encoded by other sequences in the same sample as well. The V gene is TRBV29-1, the J gene TRBJ2-2; D may be TRBD2 (5 bases). V was clipped by 7 bases and J by 5 bases, with 8 bases between them. The CDR3 extends over 11 amino acids. CDR1 is SQVTM, CDR2 ANQGSEA, per germline. CDR3 amino acids: CSARGTGELFF. CDR3 nucleotide sequence: TGCAGCGCAAGAGGGACCGGGGAGCTGTTTTTT.

In its sample, this clone was seen a few times. The same CDR3 also results from other DNA sequences found in this sample. The chain is built from TRBV18 and TRBJ2-2, with 8 nucleotides matching TRBD1. The CDR3 has 15 residues. Trimming cost V 3 bases and J 0 bases; bases outside gene matches: 0. Germline V gives CDR1 KGHSH, CDR2 LQKENI. CDR3 sequence reads: CASSPGQANTGELFF. The CDR3 DNA is TGTGCCAGCTCACCGGGACAGGCGAACACCGGGGAGCTGTTTTTT. Full variable domain (outside the CDR3, taken from reference TRBV18 and TRBJ2-2): NAGVMQNPRHLVRRRGQEARLRCSPMKGHSHVYWYRQLPEEGLKFMVYLQKENIIDESGMPKERFSAEFPKEGPSILRIQQVVRGDSAAYFCASSPGQANTGELFFGEGSRLTVL.

This sequence joins TRBV6-6 and TRBJ2-5; 8 nucleotides align to TRBD2. Per the germline V gene, CDR1 is MNHNY and CDR2 is SVGAGI (reference sequence). The junction had 14 bases not matched to a gene; V was cut back by 7 bases and J by 7 bases. The CDR3 covers 15 residues. The CDR3 spells CASNEQREPGGTQYF. The CDR3 bases are TGTGCCAGCAACGAACAGCGGGAGCCGGGAGGGACCCAGTACTTC.